This T cell receptor beta chain was profiled in a study of T cell responses to AZD1222 COVID-19 vaccine (dated by TCRdb to about 2021). Background on the whole study: AZD1222 recipients whose second dose came at about 4 weeks and those whose second dose came at about 12 weeks were combined into one group, since spike-specific TCR depth and breadth did not differ between the two schedules. A total of more than 230 trial participants underwent TCR sequencing, of whom nearly 210 received two doses of AZD1222 and about 25 received two doses of the MenACWY control vaccine. Trial participants were enrolled by age into 18-55, 56-69 and 70-plus year subgroups, with roughly 150, 30 and 60 TCR-sequenced participants respectively.

Here is what the overall study found, with its caveats: Only six AZD1222 recipients were SARS-CoV-2 seropositive at baseline, limiting conclusions about previously exposed vaccinees. Reportedly, close to half of the unique spike-specific TCRs recognized epitopes lying outside the regions that are mutated in the B.1.351 and B.1.1.7 variants. CD4 TCRs associated with the vaccine covered the entire spike protein, and the dominant responses were in regions 160-218 and 743-854. Because no day 14 peak-response samples were available, the repertoires could be characterized only after the peak T cell response. Spike-specific TCR breadth and depth rose significantly after two AZD1222 doses compared with day 0 and with MenACWY recipients. In the small 56-69-year group, the increase in depth fell short of significance, most likely because of low power. Most participants were white British and females outnumbered males, and the authors suggested that clonal diversity may have been underestimated.

Comment on this clone: It lacks a known antigen. Qualities for individual bases were not recorded, and no much larger clone is one base off.

The CDR3 regions of human TCRbeta chains were analyzed by immunosequencing. The authors' analysis ran thus. TCRs in the repertoires were compared against a reference library of SARS-CoV-2-specific TCRs that had been generated with the MIRA antigen-specificity platform. Breadth meant the fraction of unique TCRs that were SARS-CoV-2-associated, whereas depth meant the fraction of total T cells that were SARS-CoV-2-associated. Using the MIRA data, each spike-specific TCR was assigned both to the spike region to which the TCR was reactive and to a CD4 or CD8 class. Log10-transformed breadth and depth values were compared by one-way ANOVA with Sidak's multiple comparisons tests. This immuneACCESS table, as held by TCRdb, lists in-frame sequences with V and J called but not all clones. Of the missing ones, under half trace to an unresolved V gene in checked studies; the others have no known cause. The D gene and trimming were derived from the DNA, and the V and J assignments and clone size from that table. Here the sample has around 130,000 clones; over 90% occur a single time. The ten top clones hold around 5.9% of the sample.

This specimen's time point label, per the study, means: baseline before first vaccination. Vaccinee samples came from UK trials COV001 and COV002, including a single-blind randomized controlled phase 2/3 trial of AZD1222 (ChAdOx1 nCoV-19) in healthy adults. For TCRbeta chain sequencing, PBMC samples from trial participants were taken at day 0 and at day 28 after the second dose. The junction shows trimming of 8 bases on V and 9 bases on J, and the gene matches do not reach 12 bases of it. The CDR1 and CDR2 encoded by the germline V gene (reference sequence) are GTSNPN and SVGIG. The CDR3 starts with the cysteine, ends with the phenylalanine, and has 12 residues. The CDR3 DNA has 36 bases and is translated from base 1.

The chain couples TRBV30 to TRBJ2-5; 7 bases in the middle match TRBD2. The receptor's source is an adult in good health. This specimen was peripheral blood, taken on day 0 of AZD1222 vaccination. The DNA sequence reads TGTGCCGGGACTACACCAAGAGTTCCCCAGTACTTC. The resulting protein is CAGTTPRVPQYF.